This T cell receptor (beta chain) stems from a study of low-dose radiotherapy and immunotherapy resistance in tumors. Time point in this sample: before trial treatment. Patients who could take part had advanced solid tumors with no tumor-infiltrating lymphocytes. Alpha and beta chains were covered, as first-strand cDNA relied on TRAV- and TRBV-specific primers. Amplification, which lasted roughly 22 PCR cycles, used a constant-region primer and V-primer adapter to amplify TCRs. mRNA, once isolated, was amplified by in vitro transcription. TCRdb re-derived calls from the reads in MiXCR, one entry per CDR3 protein. The sample includes about 60,000 distinct CDR3 sequences, around 25% of them seen just once. The V gene's germline CDR1 is SGHAT and CDR2 FQNNGV. This CDR3 has 14 residues. Trimming stripped 5 bases from V and 1 base from J, with 11 bases between. This clonotype was picked up many times.

V is TRBV11-2 and J is TRBJ1-1; D is uncertain. The material sequenced was PBMCs, taken before treatment. The receptor's source is a male donor with prostate cancer. The CDR3 DNA follows: TGTGCCAGCAGCCCTAAAGTCCGGAACACTGAAGCTTTCTTT. This sequence encodes CASSPKVRNTEAFF. Looking up the rest from reference TRBV11-2 and TRBJ1-1 gives the full variable domain: EAGVAQSPRYKIIEKRQSVAFWCNPISGHATLYWYQQILGQGPKLLIQFQNNGVVDDSQLPKDRFSAERLKGVDSTLKIQPAKLEDSAVYLCASSPKVRNTEAFFGQGTRLTVV.